Listed below are T cell receptor beta chains from one sample, sequenced in a study of graft-versus-host responses after intestinal transplantation. Produced via immunoSEQ multiplex PCR; TCRdb's table is partial and in-frame only. The sample has around 96,000 clones, roughly 90% seen once. This specimen was PBMCs, taken approximately 470 days after intestinal transplant. The receptor source for this set is a human patient who received an intestinal transplant, so some T cells may come from the graft donor. The conserved cysteine and the conserved F or W are not part of the CDR3 here. The order of the fields is V gene, J gene, CDR3 protein.

>TRBV6-4|TRBJ2-7
ARQGGTPLWEQY
>TRBV6-1|TRBJ1-3
ASSEYWTGHSGNTIY
>TRBV18|TRBJ1-1
ASSRREENTEAF
>TRBV11-2|TRBJ2-2
ASSLIVRVDSGELF
>TRBV2|TRBJ2-5
ATGTSFETQY
>TRBV19|TRBJ1-2
ASSSWGDYGYT
>TRBV4-2|TRBJ2-3
ASSQVAGLSTDTQY
>TRBV7-9|TRBJ2-2
ASSPKFSNTGELF
>TRBV29-1|TRBJ1-1
SVADSTEAF
>TRBV5-1|TRBJ2-3
ASSSLAGFTDTQY
>TRBV18|TRBJ1-2
ASSPEAFNYGYT
>TRBV6-1|TRBJ1-6
ATMDFGGHNSPLH
>TRBV29-1|TRBJ1-3
SVDSPSGNTIY
>TRBV7-4|TRBJ2-5
ASSKHPGLGQETQY
>TRBV2|TRBJ2-1
ASRATSYVSNEQF
>TRBV9|TRBJ1-2
ASSAPSGGWGYT
>TRBV28|TRBJ2-5
ASSSMGQPGTQY
>TRBV29-1|TRBJ1-1
SVAGTGPMNTEAF
>TRBV7-3|TRBJ1-1
ASSLVGSNTEAF
>TRBV4-2|TRBJ2-3
ASSQRTSGVTDTQY
>TRBV29-1|TRBJ1-6
SVEGFGFGSANSPLH
>TRBV19|TRBJ2-7
ASTPTVGQYEQY
>TRBV4-1|TRBJ2-5
ASSQDMEGQETQY
>TRBV13|TRBJ2-7
ASSSDLHSYEQY
>TRBV5-4|TRBJ2-7
ASSLDLAGASHEQY
>TRBV5-1|TRBJ2-7
ASSLTEHQYEQY
>TRBV7-3|TRBJ2-2
ASRAAAGGSTGELF
>TRBV27|TRBJ1-5
ASSAGYDNQPQH
>TRBV7-9|TRBJ1-4
ASSLGGFGQASNEKLF
>TRBV29-1|TRBJ1-1
SVVRSRDRWNTEAF
>TRBV2|TRBJ2-5
ASSAGVAGGQETQY
>TRBV18|TRBJ1-1
ASSEQGARTEAF
>TRBV29-1|TRBJ2-6
SVTDRASGANVLT
>TRBV4-1|TRBJ2-6
ASSQDLLGANVLT
>TRBV2|TRBJ2-4
ASRGGLAGGGGIQY
>TRBV2|TRBJ2-5
ASTPPGLAGGRETQY
>TRBV5-6|TRBJ2-1
ASSLGQGYNEQF
>TRBV18|TRBJ1-2
ASSPPREINYGYT
>TRBV4-1|TRBJ1-2
ASSQGRGTNYGYT
>TRBV7-8|TRBJ2-1
ASTPPPQYNEQF
>TRBV11-3|TRBJ2-1
ASSFLRNNEQF
>TRBV5-1|TRBJ1-1
ASSPTGQRNTEAF
>TRBV11-2|TRBJ1-2
ASSLGDRGRRNYGYT
>TRBV6-4|TRBJ2-3
ASSDGTSGKNTQY
>TRBV2|TRBJ1-3
ASRGNRGRSGNTIY
>TRBV11-2|TRBJ2-7
ASSSSLAGTYEQY
>TRBV29-1|TRBJ2-7
SVRGTGVGEQY
>TRBV4-1|TRBJ2-7
ASSQIRDSLTYEQY
>TRBV9|TRBJ2-1
ASSPSGASYNEQF